This TCR beta chain was recorded in a study of shared clonotypes between healthy human individuals. Turning to the study itself: The plates for each donor numbered three CD4 naive, three CD4 memory, two CD8 naive and one CD8 memory.

Trimming stripped 0 bases from V and 4 bases from J, with 6 bases between. Germline loops: CDR1 SGHKS, CDR2 YYEKEE (reference sequence). The CDR3 runs 13 residues. In the CD4+ fraction, cells were divided into CD45RA+ naive and CD45RA-negative memory subsets. Assay: immunoSEQ multiplex PCR; the TCRdb copy retains only in-frame clones and omits some. This sample has some 240,000 clones; under 80% occur once, and the top ten carry approximately 10%. The chain joins TRBV5-5 to TRBJ2-3; D gene ambiguous. This receptor was taken from a man aged 25 to 40 in good health. Sample: memory CD4+ T cells sorted from blood. As for subset: CD45RA-negative fraction. The CDR3 sequence: CASSLDVPDTQYF. CDR3 coding DNA: TGTGCCAGCAGCTTGGATGTTCCAGATACGCAGTATTTT.